The 2 T cell receptor beta chains below were found in one sample sequenced in a study of T cell repertoires in cytomegalovirus infection. TCRdb re-called the reads through MiXCR, storing one row per CDR3 protein. The top ten clones hold approximately 8% of a sample with 400,000 or so distinct CDR3 sequences, roughly 20% of them seen once. The sample comprised PBMCs. These receptors were obtained from a human donor in good health (CMV status not recorded). Some clones in this sample may be carry-over from other donors' samples.

The chain combines TRBV6-5 with TRBJ2-7; TRBD1 aligns across 8 bases. Germline assignment: CDR1 MNHEY and CDR2 SVGAGI. V shed 2 bases, J shed 2 bases, and the junction held 5 bases outside the gene matches. The CDR3 consists of 15 residues. The CDR3 loop reads CASSYPRGQAYEQYF. Written as DNA, the CDR3 is TGTGCCAGCAGTTACCCCAGGGGACAGGCCTACGAGCAGTACTTC.

CDR3 amino acids: CAIRQLQFF. The CDR3 coding sequence is TGTGCCATCCGACAGTTGCAGTTCTTC. The chain joins TRBV7-8 to TRBJ2-1, with D possibly being TRBD1 (5 bases). Germline V gene lookup returns CDR1 SGHVS and CDR2 FQNEAQ. Trimming took off 10 bases at V and 12 bases at J, with 10 bases between the two ends. The CDR3 is 9 amino acids. The full variable domain, its missing parts supplied by reference TRBV7-8 and TRBJ2-1, is GAGVSQSPRYKVAKRGQDVALRCDPISGHVSLFWYQQALGQGPEFLTYFQNEAQLDKSGLPSDRFFAERPEGSVSTLKIQRTQQEDSAVYLCAIRQLQFFGPGTRLTVL.